The source of this T cell receptor (beta chain) is a study of blood T cells in healthy people across ages. General study results and limits: Whereas aged donors had fewer naive CD4+ cells, long-lived donors had more of them and higher diversity. Calculation of diversity from one million T cells yielded estimates considered to be underestimates.

Sample-barcoded 5' priming and a J-beta primer mix drove a second PCR of 7 to 11 cycles. TCRdb processed the 5' RACE reads anew with MiXCR; each CDR3 protein has one entry. This repertoire shows some 1.4 million distinct CDR3 sequences, 42% found once; its top ten account for under 8%. This CDR3 is built from 19 residues. From germline, CDR1 is MNHEY and CDR2 SVGEGT. Trimming cost V 7 bases and J 6 bases; bases outside gene matches: 21. Regarding this clonotype: Its target is unknown.

Extraction yielded at least 5.5 micrograms of total RNA per sample. This TCR was recovered from a woman younger than 30 in good health. Sequencing input: blood. This sequence joins TRBV6-2 or TRBV6-3 and TRBJ2-1, with 10 bases aligning to TRBD2. CDR3 DNA sequence: TGTGCCAGCACCCTATTAGCGCCTAGCGGGGGCCCTGTGGGCAATGAGCAGTTCTTC. Amino acids: CASTLLAPSGGPVGNEQFF.